This T cell receptor beta chain was retrieved from a study of human T cells and chemical hapten exposure. Time point: patch test 1, 2 weeks after DPC sensitization. Indicated treatment: therapeutic diphenylcyclopropenone sensitization with weekly scalp DPC. Donors were 18 to 70-year-old alopecia patients suitable for DPC. The template was total RNA from unfractionated whole blood. Concerning this clonotype itself: Its target is unknown.

TCRdb reprocessed the RACE reads via MiXCR and lists one record per CDR3 protein. The sample carries a few hundred thousand distinct CDR3 sequences, 4% to 5.5% recorded once. The CDR3 covers 14 residues. Germline V gives CDR1 LGHNT, CDR2 FRNRAP. The V gene lost 4 bases and the J gene lost 9 bases, with 19 bases spanning the gap. Overall study results and limits: Compared with pre-sensitization or healthy control sets, expanded TCRs clustered more.

The V and J genes are TRBV12-5 and TRBJ2-7; D call uncertain. Sample: whole blood, taken in connection with sensitization to the hapten diphenylcyclopropenone (DPC). The sequence was obtained from a woman aged 50 to 60 with alopecia areata. Some clones in this sample may be carry-over from other donors' samples. Here the CDR3 reads CASGSSVGFAWQYF. The CDR3 coding sequence is TGTGCTAGTGGTTCGTCGGTAGGGTTCGCTTGGCAGTACTTC.